The clone carrying this TCR beta chain was observed a few times. The entry originates in a study of blood T cell repertoires in COVID-19. Turning to the study itself: There were acute and convalescent COVID-19 samples, and they came from the United States, Italy and Spain. T cells, B-cell-depleted T cells, or PBMCs provided the cDNA or gDNA that served as material.

Per the study methods: Amplification with reference gene primers provided the estimates of nucleated cell counts. The data were produced by immunoSEQ multiplex PCR, yet TCRdb's version contains in-frame clones alone and is incomplete. The D gene and trimming were derived from the DNA, and the V and J assignments and clone size from that table. Found here are some 60,000 clones, approximately 84% of them singletons; the top ten hold around 9.1%. Germline V gene lookup returns CDR1 DFQATT and CDR2 SNEGSKA (reference sequence). J was trimmed by 7 bases and V by 3 bases; bases with no gene match: 6. The CDR3 spans 15 residues.

The sample was peripheral blood. The sequence was collected from a man at least 80 years old with COVID-19, enrolled during active disease. The chain recombines TRBV20-1 with TRBJ1-6, with 10 positions matching TRBD1. The CDR3 region is CSASRGQGYNSPLHF. DNA for the CDR3: TGCAGTGCTAGTAGGGGACAGGGGTACAATTCACCCCTCCACTTT.